This T cell receptor beta chain emerged from a study of naive and memory T cell subsets. The ends were cut back, 4 bases at V and 1 base at J, with 12 bases in the middle. The V gene's germline CDR1 is MGHRA and CDR2 YSYEKL. CDR3 size: 15 residues. Separate alpha and beta amplification began at the second PCR step. An equimolar mix of two oligonucleotides served as the beta constant-region primer for TRBC1 and TRBC2. TCRdb independently ran MiXCR on the UMI-ligation and nested PCR reads; one entry per CDR3 protein. Here the sample spans some 85,000 distinct CDR3 sequences, around 14% being singletons.

The sequence was obtained from a human donor in good health. The sequenced material came from central memory CD4+ T cells from blood. The chain uses TRBV4-1 and TRBJ2-3, with D maybe TRBD1 (6 bases). CDR3 sequence reads: CASSRTGRGTDTQYF. The CDR3 DNA reads as TGCGCCAGCAGCCGCACAGGGCGTGGCACAGATACGCAGTATTTT.